Listed below are T cell receptor beta chains from one sample, sequenced in a study of T cells in Graves' hyperthyroidism and ophthalmopathy. TCRdb re-derived calls from the multiplex PCR reads in MiXCR, one entry per CDR3 protein. Here the sample spans around 180,000 distinct CDR3 sequences, about 15% being singletons. The sequenced sample consisted of blood. Every receptor here comes from a woman between 50 and 59 years old with Graves' hyperthyroidism. The CDR3 runs from the conserved cysteine through the conserved F or W.

j_gene	v_gene	CDR3aa
TRBJ1-4	TRBV4-3	CASSRDPGAFNEKLFF
TRBJ2-2	TRBV14	CASSQPTGVGELFF
TRBJ1-1	TRBV29-1	CSVDKEVVTFF
TRBJ1-2	TRBV18	CASSGSLRDGYTF
TRBJ1-6	TRBV7-2	CASSLNSPLHF
TRBJ2-5	TRBV5-4	CASSLRPGQSRKETQYF
TRBJ2-2	TRBV11-2	CASSIQPSSYTGELFF
TRBJ2-5	TRBV6-1	CASSQPEGSQETQYF
TRBJ1-1	TRBV11-2	CASSLAMNTEAFF
TRBJ2-5	TRBV7-9	CASSSGTNSAQYF
TRBJ1-2	TRBV5-1	CASSLGVLANYGYTF
TRBJ2-2	TRBV18	CASSPWGYQTNTGELFF
TRBJ2-1	TRBV7-3	CASSLTLIAGGQSYRSSYNEQFF
TRBJ1-2	TRBV19	CASSIRTGASYTF
TRBJ2-7	TRBV12-3/TRBV12-4	CASRVGGPSYEQYF
TRBJ1-3	TRBV6-2/TRBV6-3	CASSYRPGQAGAGNTIYF
TRBJ2-1	TRBV7-9	CASSDRLLDEQFF
TRBJ1-5	TRBV6-1	CASSPNRGFQPQHF
TRBJ2-1	TRBV11-1	CASSQGKGSMYNEQFF
TRBJ2-1	TRBV19	CASSMLFNNEQFF
TRBJ1-5	TRBV12-3/TRBV12-4	CASRVGQNSNQPQHF
TRBJ2-3	TRBV20-1	CSARTGVVTDTQYF
TRBJ2-3	TRBV11-2	CASSSGQVSDTQYF
TRBJ2-7	TRBV5-5	CASRPAPRTSGGYEQYF
TRBJ2-1	TRBV11-2	CASSFSGAEDEQFF
TRBJ2-1	TRBV19	CATRDPLGRAYNEQFF
TRBJ1-5	TRBV19	CASSWTSDSNQPQHF
TRBJ1-1	TRBV6-2/TRBV6-3	CASSDQGEAFF
TRBJ2-3	TRBV5-1	CASSLDGLQGPADTQYF
TRBJ2-5	TRBV10-3	CAISEVPGHAQETQYF
TRBJ2-7	TRBV2	CASSQGGLAYEQYF
TRBJ2-1	TRBV6-1	CASSTLAGSSYNEQFF
TRBJ1-6	TRBV27	CASSLIGTNNSPLHF
TRBJ1-2	TRBV4-1	CASSQGPRGDYGYTF
TRBJ2-3	TRBV19	CASSFTSGGKDTQYF
TRBJ2-1	TRBV2	CASTPPGAGPQFF
TRBJ1-5	TRBV6-1	CASSQQGPQHF
TRBJ1-1	TRBV4-1	CASSQGQNTEAFF
TRBJ2-3	TRBV7-3	CASAPWRTDTQYF
TRBJ2-2	TRBV2	CASIGTFTGELFF
TRBJ1-5	TRBV19	CASQSLGRQGNQPQHF
TRBJ1-5	TRBV28	CASSLGRPEYQPQHF
TRBJ2-7	TRBV7-9	CASSLEGGGSYEQYF
TRBJ1-6	TRBV28	CASSFDSSSYNSPLHF
TRBJ2-2	TRBV2	CASSRGLARPTGELFF